This TCR beta chain came from a study of CD8+CD57+ T cells in acquired aplastic anemia. Points from the study as a whole: A significant difference in CD8+ Simpson's diversity between patients and controls was not found.

Germline assignment: CDR1 SEHNR and CDR2 FQNEAQ (reference sequence). This CDR3 comprises 13 residues. V lost 5 bases, J lost 1 base, and 6 bases lay in between. Many counts were recorded for this clonotype. Its antigen remains unidentified. TCR beta VDJ and CDR3 profiling used genomic DNA as template. TCRdb passed the reads through MiXCR, listing each CDR3 protein once. The data show some 290,000 distinct CDR3 sequences, roughly 50% seen once. The receptor's source is a human donor with severe aplastic anemia or a healthy control (not recorded which). The chain recombines TRBV7-9 with TRBJ2-4; the D is unclear. Specimen: sorted CD4+, CD8+, or CD8+CD57+ T cells (not recorded which) from PBMCs. CDR3 protein: CASSPSAKNIQYF. CDR3 DNA: TGTGCCAGCAGCCCCTCTGCCAAAAACATTCAGTACTTC.